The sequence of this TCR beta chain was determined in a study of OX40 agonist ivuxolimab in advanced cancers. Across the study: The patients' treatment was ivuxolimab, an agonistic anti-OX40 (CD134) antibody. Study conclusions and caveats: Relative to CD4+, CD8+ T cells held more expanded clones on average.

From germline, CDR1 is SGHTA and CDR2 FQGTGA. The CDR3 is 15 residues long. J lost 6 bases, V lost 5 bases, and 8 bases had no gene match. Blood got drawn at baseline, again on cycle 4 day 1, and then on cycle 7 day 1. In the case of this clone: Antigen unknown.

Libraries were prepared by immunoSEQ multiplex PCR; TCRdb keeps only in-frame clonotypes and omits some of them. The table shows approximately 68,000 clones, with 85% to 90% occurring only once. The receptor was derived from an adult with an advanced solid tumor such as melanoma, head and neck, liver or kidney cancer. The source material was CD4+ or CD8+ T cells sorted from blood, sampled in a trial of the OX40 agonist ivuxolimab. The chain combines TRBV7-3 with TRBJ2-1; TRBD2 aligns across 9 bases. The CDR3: CASSKAGGGPNEQFF. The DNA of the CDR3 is TGTGCCAGCAGCAAAGCGGGGGGAGGACCCAATGAGCAGTTCTTC.